Shown below are 12 T cell receptor beta chains from a single sample sequenced in a study of blood T cell repertoires in COVID-19. Profiling relied on immunoSEQ multiplex PCR, and the TCRdb table lists in-frame clones only, not all of them. The sample shows 60,000 to 75,000 clones, 65% to 85% of them seen only once. Sequenced input: PBMCs or T cells enriched from blood (not recorded which). The source of these receptors is a woman in her sixties or seventies who had been exposed to COVID-19.

The chain carries TRBV5-1 and TRBJ2-7, with 9 bases matching TRBD2. J lost 5 bases, V lost 4 bases, and 13 bases had no gene match. The CDR3 is 16 amino acids. Germline CDR1 reads SGHRS; CDR2 reads YFSETQ. CDR3 protein: CASSSGGAGGFDEQYF. The CDR3 bases are TGCGCCAGCAGCAGCGGGGGAGCGGGGGGATTCGACGAGCAGTACTTC.

This chain joins TRBV2 and TRBJ1-3; D perhaps matches TRBD1 (6 bases). CDR1 SNHLY and CDR2 FYNNEI come from the germline V gene. This CDR3 has 15 amino acids. The germline V and J ends were trimmed by 7 bases and 4 bases, with 17 bases remaining between them. CDR3 residues: CASKRGGAQGNTIYF. For the CDR3, the DNA is TGTGCCAGCAAAAGGGGGGGCGCGCAAGGAAACACCATATATTTT.

The V and J genes are TRBV28 and TRBJ2-1; D ambiguous. Germline loops: CDR1 MDHEN, CDR2 SYDVKM. V was clipped by 2 bases and J by 6 bases, with 8 bases between them. The length of the CDR3 is 13 residues. CDR3 nucleotides: TGTGCCAGCAGTTTAGGCGGCCTCAATGAGCAGTTCTTC. It yields the protein CASSLGGLNEQFF.

This clone was recorded a few times. This chain connects TRBV7-9 to TRBJ2-3, with TRBD2 matching over 11 bases. There are 19 residues in the CDR3. Trimming cost V 2 bases and J 4 bases; bases outside gene matches: 14. CDR1 is SEHNR, CDR2 FQNEAQ, per germline (reference sequence). The CDR3 region has the DNA TGTGCCAGCAGCTTAATTGCGGGAATTACTAGCGGGGGTGCAGATACGCAGTATTTT. It codes for CASSLIAGITSGGADTQYF.

The rearrangement joins TRBV7-2 to TRBJ2-5, with D tentatively TRBD1 (6 bases). The germline gives CDR1 SGHTA, CDR2 FQGNSA. The length of the CDR3 is 15 residues. The V gene lost 5 bases and the J gene lost 5 bases, with 18 bases spanning the gap. Here the CDR3 DNA reads TGTGCCAGCAGCGTTGGACAGTGGTCAACTGAGACCCAGTACTTC. The encoded protein is CASSVGQWSTETQYF.

V gene TRBV9 combines with J gene TRBJ1-5; possible D gene TRBD1, 5 bases. Germline values: CDR1 SGDLS, CDR2 YYNGEE. Trimming left V 0 bases short and J 1 base short, with 5 bases between. The CDR3 covers 14 residues. The CDR3 DNA reads TGTGCCAGCAGCGTAGAGGGGAGCAATCAGCCCCAGCATTTT. Amino acids: CASSVEGSNQPQHF.

This clone was observed a handful of times. This rearrangement joins TRBV7-9 to TRBJ2-1, with TRBD2 as a possible D gene (6 bases). Trimming took off 6 bases at V and 4 bases at J, with 19 bases between the two ends. The germline gives CDR1 SEHNR, CDR2 FQNEAQ (reference sequence). The CDR3 is 16 residues long. This CDR3 reads CASRPSGTGIYNEQFF. The CDR3 DNA reads TGTGCCAGCAGGCCCTCCGGGACTGGTATATACAATGAGCAGTTCTTC.

The chain uses TRBV5-1 and TRBJ2-3; TRBD1 matches at 9 bases. This CDR3 has 16 residues. Germline V gene lookup returns CDR1 SGHRS and CDR2 YFSETQ. V lost 4 bases, J lost 4 bases, and 10 bases stayed unmatched. CDR3 DNA: TGCGCCAGCAGCCAACCCGGGACAGGGCGCGCAGATACGCAGTATTTT. Translation: CASSQPGTGRADTQYF.

The gene calls are TRBV6-5 and TRBJ1-1, with TRBD1 identical over 7 bases. Germline-derived CDR1 and CDR2 are MNHEY and SVGAGI. The ends lost 7 bases at V and 4 bases at J; junction bases unmatched: 9. The CDR3 has 14 amino acids. The CDR3 nucleotides read TGTGCCAGCACCATTGAGGGGGCTGCCACTGAAGCTTTCTTT. Its translation: CASTIEGAATEAFF.

This rearrangement joins TRBV7-9 to TRBJ1-1; TRBD1 might be the D (5 bases). This CDR3 has 13 residues. V was pared by 4 bases and J by 2 bases, with 8 bases between. The germline V gene encodes CDR1 SEHNR and CDR2 FQNEAQ (reference sequence). The CDR3 reads CASSWGENTEAFF. The CDR3, as DNA: TGTGCCAGCAGCTGGGGGGAAAACACTGAAGCTTTCTTT.

The chain employs TRBV28 and TRBJ1-2; D ambiguous. Per germline, CDR1 MDHEN and CDR2 SYDVKM. The CDR3 loop spans 14 amino acids. V lost 2 bases and J lost 2, with 9 bases in between. CDR3 coding DNA: TGTGCCAGCAGTTTAGGTGCGGGCAACTATGGCTACACCTTC. The encoded protein is CASSLGAGNYGYTF.

The chain employs TRBV10-2 and TRBJ2-1; 8 positions match TRBD1. The germline gives CDR1 WSHSY, CDR2 SAAADI. The CDR3 spans 13 residues. Germline trimming cut 8 bases from V and 5 bases from J; bases unmatched to any gene: 5. The CDR3 DNA follows: TGCGCCAGCCTCAGGGGGCAGAACAATGAGCAGTTCTTC. It specifies CASLRGQNNEQFF.